This TCR beta chain was sequenced for a study of blood T cell repertoires in COVID-19. The wider study: Samples representing acute and convalescent COVID-19 were sourced from the United States, Italy and Spain. Nucleic acid was either cDNA or gDNA, and it came from T cells, B-cell-depleted T cells, or PBMCs.

Trimming pared 4 bases from V and 10 bases from J, leaving 12 bases between. The CDR3 has 12 residues. Germline loops: CDR1 SGHNT, CDR2 YYREEE (reference sequence). Profiled with immunoSEQ multiplex PCR; TCRdb holds only in-frame clones, not every one. The data show roughly 160,000 clones, around four fifths seen once. This sequence joins TRBV5-4 and TRBJ1-3; D unresolved. The sequence came from a woman older than 75 with COVID-19, enrolled during active disease. Sequences were obtained from peripheral blood. This chain's CDR3 is CASSMDGRTIYF. CDR3 nucleotide sequence: TGTGCCAGCAGCATGGACGGTAGAACCATATATTTT.